This T cell receptor (beta chain) was sequenced during a study of OX40 agonist ivuxolimab in advanced cancers. Overall study context: Patients in dose escalation had liver, melanoma, kidney or head and neck cancers.

Assay used: immunoSEQ multiplex PCR; TCRdb lists only in-frame clones, some missing. This table has more than 80,000 clones, 70% to 90% appearing once. In the case of this clone: Its antigen is currently unknown.

With autoimmune disease history or systemic immunosuppression, patients were excluded. Study findings and constraints: With doses of 0.1 to 3.0 mg/kg, CD4+ and CD8+ blood T cells had undergone clonal expansion by week 6. Relatively little clonal expansion, among the lowest observed, appeared in partial responders at 0.1-3.0 mg/kg.

The CDR3 has 14 residues. Germline values: CDR1 SGHRS, CDR2 YFSETQ. V lost 3 bases and J 4 bases, leaving 13 bases between the germline ends. This rearrangement joins TRBV5-1 to TRBJ1-2; D may be TRBD1 (6 bases). This specimen was CD4+ or CD8+ T cells sorted from blood, taken in a trial of the OX40 agonist ivuxolimab. The receptor was isolated from an adult with an advanced solid tumor such as melanoma, head and neck, liver or kidney cancer. The CDR3 coding sequence is TGCGCCAGCAGCTCCGCAGGGGTCCCCTATGGCTACACCTTC. Its protein is CASSSAGVPYGYTF. Complete variable domain (other parts from reference TRBV5-1 and TRBJ1-2): KAGVTQTPRYLIKTRGQQVTLSCSPISGHRSVSWYQQTPGQGLQFLFEYFSETQRNKGNFPGRFSGRQFSNSRSEMNVSTLELGDSALYLCASSSAGVPYGYTFGSGTRLTVV.